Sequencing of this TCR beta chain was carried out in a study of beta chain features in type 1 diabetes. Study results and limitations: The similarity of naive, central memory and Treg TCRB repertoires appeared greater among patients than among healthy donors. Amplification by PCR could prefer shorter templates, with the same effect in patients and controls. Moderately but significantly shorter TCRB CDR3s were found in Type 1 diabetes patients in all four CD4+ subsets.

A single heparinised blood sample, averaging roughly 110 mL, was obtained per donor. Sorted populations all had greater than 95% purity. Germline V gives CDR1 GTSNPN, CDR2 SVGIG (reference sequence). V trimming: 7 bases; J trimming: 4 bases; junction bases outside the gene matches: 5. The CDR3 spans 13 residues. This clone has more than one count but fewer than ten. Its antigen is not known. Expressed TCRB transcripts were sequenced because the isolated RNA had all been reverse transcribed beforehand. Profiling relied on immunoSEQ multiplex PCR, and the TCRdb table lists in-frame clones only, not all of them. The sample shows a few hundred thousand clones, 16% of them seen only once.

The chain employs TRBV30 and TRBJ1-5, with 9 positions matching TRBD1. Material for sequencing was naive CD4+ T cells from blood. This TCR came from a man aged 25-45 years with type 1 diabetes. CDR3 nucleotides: TGTGCCTCCCAGGGACAGGGAAATCAGCCCCAGCATTTT. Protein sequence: CASQGQGNQPQHF.